Below are 24 T cell receptor beta chains sequenced from a single sample in a study of response to subunit inactivated influenza vaccine. TCRdb redid the calling of the RT-PCR reads with MiXCR, one entry per CDR3 protein. Counted here are around 520,000 distinct CDR3 sequences, approximately 10% occurring once; the ten biggest clones make up approximately 10%. Sample: PBMCs from blood, taken on the day of vaccination. These receptors came from a man aged 50-59 years who received an inactivated influenza vaccine.

There are a few counts of this clonotype. The chain joins TRBV7-2 to TRBJ1-1; tentatively, D is TRBD1 (6 bases). The V gene lost 0 bases and the J gene lost 1 base, with 12 bases spanning the gap. The CDR3 consists of 16 residues. Germline-derived CDR1 and CDR2 are SGHTA and FQGNSA. DNA for the CDR3: TGTGCCAGCAGCTTAGCGCCAGGGGTCGGGAACACTGAAGCTTTCTTT. It specifies CASSLAPGVGNTEAFF.

A few counts support this clonotype. This sequence joins TRBV19 and TRBJ1-2, with 10 bases matching TRBD1. Trimming removed 1 base from V and 5 bases from J; junction bases left unmatched: 1. The CDR3 length is 14 residues. Germline V gene lookup returns CDR1 LNHDA and CDR2 SQIVND (reference sequence). CDR3 amino acids: CASSIVGQGYGYTF. CDR3 nucleotides: TGTGCCAGTAGTATAGTGGGACAGGGGTATGGCTACACCTTC.

V is TRBV4-3 and J is TRBJ2-5; D not certain. V lost 0 bases and J 0 bases, leaving 5 bases between the germline ends. The CDR3 loop spans 14 amino acids. CDR1 is LGHNA, CDR2 YSLEER, per germline. In nucleotides, the CDR3 is TGCGCCAGCAGCCAAGATAACTACCAAGAGACCCAGTACTTC. As protein: CASSQDNYQETQYF.

This clonotype has just a few counts. The rearrangement joins TRBV6-2 or TRBV6-3 to TRBJ2-2; the D gene is possibly TRBD1 (5 bases). The germline gives CDR1 MNHEY, CDR2 SVGEGT. V was clipped by 3 bases and J by 1 base, with 12 bases between them. This CDR3 has 16 residues. The DNA for the CDR3 is TGTGCCAGCAGTTATTCTTTGGGGCAGAACACCGGGGAGCTGTTTTTT. Its protein is CASSYSLGQNTGELFF.

This clonotype was detected once. V gene TRBV4-3 combines with J gene TRBJ2-3; TRBD2 agrees at 10 bases. The CDR3 contains 17 residues. The V segment lost 0 bases and the J segment 0 bases; nucleotides outside the gene matches: 3. CDR1 is LGHNA, CDR2 YSLEER, per germline. CDR3 in amino acids: CASSQEAGGFSTDTQYF. The DNA for the CDR3 is TGCGCCAGCAGCCAAGAAGCGGGGGGGTTCAGCACAGATACGCAGTATTTT.

This clonotype has just a few counts. This sequence joins TRBV15 and TRBJ2-1, with TRBD2 identical over 7 bases. With 3 bases clipped from V and 0 bases from J, the junction kept 5 bases outside the gene matches. Germline-derived CDR1 and CDR2 are LNHNV and YYDKDF (reference sequence). The CDR3 extends over 16 amino acids. The CDR3 nucleotides read TGTGCCACCAGCAGTTCGCCGGGGGGCTCCTACAATGAGCAGTTCTTC. Its protein is CATSSSPGGSYNEQFF. Based on the CDR3 plus reference TRBV15 and TRBJ2-1, the full variable domain is DAMVIQNPRYQVTQFGKPVTLSCSQTLNHNVMYWYQQKSSQAPKLLFHYYDKDFNNEADTPDNFQSRRPNTSFCFLDIRSPGLGDTAMYLCATSSSPGGSYNEQFFGPGTRLTVL.

In this sample, this clonotype turned up many times. The genes are TRBV5-1 and TRBJ1-1; D is perhaps TRBD1 (5 bases). V was pared by 2 bases and J by 5 bases, with 16 bases between. The germline V gene has CDR1 SGHRS and CDR2 YFSETQ. The CDR3 length is 15 residues. The CDR3 DNA sequence: TGCGCCAGCAGCTTCGAAGGGGTGCCCAGGACTGAAGCTTTCTTT. Protein sequence: CASSFEGVPRTEAFF. The full variable domain, completed using reference TRBV5-1 and TRBJ1-1, is KAGVTQTPRYLIKTRGQQVTLSCSPISGHRSVSWYQQTPGQGLQFLFEYFSETQRNKGNFPGRFSGRQFSNSRSEMNVSTLELGDSALYLCASSFEGVPRTEAFFGQGTRLTVV.

V gene TRBV20-1 combines with J gene TRBJ2-1, with TRBD2 identical over 7 bases. Germline V CDR1 and CDR2: DFQATT, SNEGSKA (reference sequence). V lost 0 bases, J lost 2 bases, and 7 bases stayed unmatched. CDR3 length: 16 amino acids. CDR3 protein: CSARDGAGTTYNEQFF. In nucleotides, the CDR3 is TGCAGTGCTAGAGATGGAGCGGGGACGACCTACAATGAGCAGTTCTTC.

As DNA, the CDR3 is TGTGCCACCAGCCCCCGGGAGGCCTCCTACAATGAGCAGTTCTTC. Translating gives CATSPREASYNEQFF. V is TRBV15 and J is TRBJ2-1; 7 positions agree with TRBD2. There are 15 residues in the CDR3. Germline V CDR1 and CDR2: LNHNV, YYDKDF (reference sequence). With V trimmed by 5 bases and J by 0 bases, 4 bases remained unmatched.

This clonotype was seen more than once but under ten times. The V call is TRBV6-1, the J call TRBJ2-3; D might be TRBD1 (6 bases). CDR3 size: 14 residues. CDR1 is MNHNS and CDR2 is SASEGT in the germline V gene. V shed 6 bases and J shed 2 bases, with 12 bases lying between them. In DNA form, the CDR3 reads TGTGCCAGCAGGCGACAGGAAACCACAGATACGCAGTATTTT. Translated: CASRRQETTDTQYF.

This clonotype was counted between two and nine times. The gene calls are TRBV5-1 and TRBJ2-1; tentatively, D is TRBD1 (8 bases). This CDR3 contains 14 residues. The germline V and J ends were trimmed by 6 bases and 6 bases, with 16 bases remaining between them. Germline values: CDR1 SGHRS, CDR2 YFSETQ. The CDR3 is CASKGGTGSNEQFF. The CDR3 DNA reads as TGCGCCAGCAAGGGGGGGACAGGTTCCAATGAGCAGTTCTTC.

At least ten counts were recorded for this clonotype. The chain carries TRBV6-1 and TRBJ2-3, with D unresolved. V lost 6 bases, J lost 0 bases, and 13 bases lay in between. CDR3 length equals 15 residues. Germline-derived CDR1 and CDR2 are MNHNS and SASEGT. CDR3 residues: CASRLDQSSTDTQYF. The CDR3 nucleotides are TGTGCCAGCAGGCTCGACCAATCTAGCACAGATACGCAGTATTTT.

This rearrangement joins TRBV4-3 to TRBJ2-5; 9 bases line up with TRBD1. Germline trimming cut 1 base from V and 5 bases from J; bases unmatched to any gene: 5. This CDR3 spans 15 amino acids. Germline CDR1 LGHNA, CDR2 YSLEER. The CDR3 spells CASSQGLQGAETQYF. The DNA for the CDR3 is TGCGCCAGCAGCCAAGGGTTACAGGGGGCCGAGACCCAGTACTTC.

This clonotype was seen repeatedly, ten times or more. V is TRBV5-1 and J is TRBJ2-1; TRBD1 matches at 8 bases. Germline-derived CDR1 and CDR2 are SGHRS and YFSETQ. The V gene end was trimmed by 3 bases and the J gene end by 7 bases; junction bases not matched to a gene: 3. CDR3 size: 13 residues. Written as DNA, the CDR3 is TGCGCCAGCAGCTCGGACAGGGTAAATGAGCAGTTCTTC. Translation gives CASSSDRVNEQFF.

This clonotype has a count of ten or more. V and J are TRBV28 and TRBJ1-2; D perhaps matches TRBD1 (5 bases). V shed 5 bases and J shed 5 bases, with 9 bases lying between them. Germline V lookup: CDR1 MDHEN, CDR2 SYDVKM. The CDR3 is made up of 12 amino acids. DNA for the CDR3: TGTGCCAGCAGTACGGGACTTTATGGCTACACCTTC. Protein: CASSTGLYGYTF.

This clonotype was seen ten or more times. The V and J genes are TRBV6-2 or TRBV6-3 and TRBJ2-1, with D unclear. Germline values: CDR1 MNHEY, CDR2 SVGEGT. This CDR3 contains 13 residues. Trimming removed 6 bases from V and 1 base from J, with 7 bases in between. This CDR3 is CASRPASYNEQFF. The CDR3 region has the DNA TGTGCCAGCAGGCCCGCTTCCTACAATGAGCAGTTCTTC.

The DNA of the CDR3 is TGTGCCAGCAGTTACTACGCGGAACCCACCCAGTACTTC. It yields the protein CASSYYAEPTQYF. The chain has TRBV6-2 or TRBV6-3 and TRBJ2-5, with D uncertain. V lost 1 base and J lost 8, with 11 bases in between. Germline V gene sequence: CDR1 MNHEY, CDR2 SVGEGT. The CDR3 is made up of 13 amino acids.

This clonotype was detected a few times. The chain recombines TRBV7-8 with TRBJ2-5; 8 bases fit TRBD2. Unmatched junction bases numbered 9, after V lost 5 bases and J lost 1 base. The CDR3 has 16 residues. CDR1 is SGHVS and CDR2 is FQNEAQ in the germline V gene. CDR3 amino acids: CASSPRIAGSQETQYF. The DNA of the CDR3 is TGTGCCAGCAGCCCCCGGATAGCGGGGTCCCAAGAGACCCAGTACTTC.

The table lists this clonotype with a few counts. The genes are TRBV5-6 and TRBJ1-5; a possible D gene is TRBD1 (6 bases). The V end lost 1 base, the J end lost 3 bases, and 14 bases lay between the germline ends. The CDR3 has 16 residues. Germline lookup yields CDR1 SGHDT and CDR2 YYEEEE. The CDR3 loop is CASSLRGGANNQPQHF. CDR3 DNA: TGTGCCAGCAGCTTGAGGGGGGGAGCAAACAATCAGCCCCAGCATTTT.

The rearrangement links TRBV7-2 to TRBJ1-2; D is uncertain. V dropped 4 bases and J dropped 8 bases, with 14 bases sitting between them. From germline, CDR1 is SGHTA and CDR2 FQGNSA. This CDR3 is 13 amino acids long. CDR3 protein: CASSSANSRGYTF. The CDR3 DNA reads TGTGCCAGCAGCTCAGCGAATAGCAGGGGCTACACCTTC.

This clonotype has only a few counts. The chain is built from TRBV28 and TRBJ2-7, with D tentatively TRBD2 (6 bases). The CDR3 sequence is 12 residues long. Looked up from germline, CDR1 is MDHEN and CDR2 is SYDVKM. V was trimmed by 7 bases and J by 3 bases, leaving 10 bases between them. This chain's CDR3 is CASISGDYEQYF. The CDR3 region has the DNA TGTGCCAGCATTTCGGGGGACTACGAGCAGTACTTC.

On this clonotype itself: This could be a read error, since a much larger clone is one nucleotide away. The genes are TRBV5-8 and TRBJ2-2; TRBD2 matches at 7 bases. This CDR3 is built from 16 residues. Germline V lookup: CDR1 SGHTS, CDR2 YDEGEE. CDR3 nucleotides: TGTGCCATCAGCTTGGCCCCTATAGCGGGCACCGGGGAGCTGTTTTTT. Translated: CAISLAPIAGTGELFF.

This chain connects TRBV29-1 to TRBJ2-2; 14 positions agree with TRBD2. Germline CDR1 is SQVTM and CDR2 is ANQGSEA. V lost 7 bases, J lost 4 bases, and 8 bases stayed unmatched. CDR3 length: 16 residues. The CDR3 sequence is CSGGLAGDPSTGELFF. The CDR3 DNA reads as TGCAGCGGGGGACTAGCGGGAGACCCTTCCACCGGGGAGCTGTTTTTT.

The table lists this clonotype with a few counts. Here the CDR3 reads CASSLRLGAGAKNIQYF. In DNA, the CDR3 is TGTGCCAGCAGCCTCAGGCTGGGGGCAGGTGCCAAAAACATTCAGTACTTC. This chain connects TRBV11-2 to TRBJ2-4, with D tentatively TRBD1 (6 bases). CDR3 size: 17 residues. V was shortened by 5 bases and J by 1 base, with 18 bases between the two germline ends. Per germline, CDR1 SGHAT and CDR2 FQNNGV.